Following are 12 T cell receptor beta chains from one sample sequenced in a study of T cells expressing NK-cell markers. For each CDR3 protein, TCRdb gives one entry from its re-call of the 5' RACE reads, without DNA. In all, the sample yields around 260,000 distinct CDR3 sequences. Sequencing was done on a sample of blood T cells: a sorted CD56 or NKG2C T cell subset, CD4+ or CD8+ T cells, or bulk PBMC T cells (not recorded which). These receptors came from a woman between 18 and 69 years old in good health.

The chain combines TRBV29-1 with TRBJ2-7; TCRdb's D gene call, TRBD1, goes unchecked for lack of DNA. The CDR3 consists of 12 residues. Germline CDR1 reads SQVTM; CDR2 reads ANQGSEA. The CDR3 here is CSVVAGGFGQYF.

J is TRBJ2-3 and V is TRBV24-1; checking the TCRdb D call of TRBD2 is not possible without DNA. The CDR3 contains 16 residues. Germline CDR1 is KGHDR and CDR2 is SFDVKD. CDR3 residues: CATSDLAAGRTDTQYF.

This chain connects TRBV4-3 to TRBJ1-1; TCRdb designates TRBD1, a call that cannot be tested without DNA. The CDR3 extends over 16 amino acids. Looked up from germline, CDR1 is LGHNA and CDR2 is YSLEER. CDR3 amino acids: CASSHPQTGFNTEAFF.

The V call is TRBV4-3, the J call TRBJ1-4; the D call of TRBD1 rests on TCRdb alone, since no DNA is present to check it. The V gene's germline CDR1 is LGHNA and CDR2 YSLEER. The CDR3 runs 15 residues. The CDR3 spells CASSQDGQTYRKLFF.

J is TRBJ2-5 and V is TRBV28. The germline CDR1 and CDR2 sequences are MDHEN and SYDVKM. The CDR3 is 12 amino acids. CDR3 sequence: CASSSRGQTQYF.

The chain is built from TRBV24-1 and TRBJ1-5; lacking DNA, the TRBD1 call made by TCRdb goes unchecked. The CDR3 has 16 residues. CDR1 and CDR2 from the germline V gene are KGHDR and SFDVKD. The CDR3 is CATSDSNPGGNQPQHF.

The chain recombines TRBV18 with TRBJ2-4. There are 16 residues in the CDR3. Germline CDR1 reads KGHSH; CDR2 reads LQKENI. The CDR3 protein is CASSPPDNLAKNIQYF.

The chain employs TRBV12-3 or TRBV12-4 and TRBJ1-1. The CDR3 consists of 14 residues. The CDR3 reads CASSFRVVNTEAFF.

The rearrangement uses TRBV7-2 and TRBJ2-3; TCRdb indicates TRBD2, and absent DNA this call remains unverified. This CDR3 is 15 amino acids long. Germline CDR1 and CDR2: SGHTA and FQGNSA. CDR3 residues: CASSFRTSRADTQYF. The whole variable domain, remainder taken from reference TRBV7-2 and TRBJ2-3, is GAGVSQSPSNKVTEKGKDVELRCDPISGHTALYWYRQSLGQGLEFLIYFQGNSAPDKSGLPSDRFSAERTGGSVSTLTIQRTQQEDSAVYLCASSFRTSRADTQYFGPGTRLTVL.

Here the CDR3 reads CASSIRLGGTDTQYF. V and J are TRBV19 and TRBJ2-3; TCRdb indicates TRBD2, and absent DNA this call remains unverified. Germline V CDR1 and CDR2: LNHDA, SQIVND (reference sequence). The CDR3 runs 15 residues.

The chain joins TRBV7-2 to TRBJ2-3. Germline CDR1 SGHTA, CDR2 FQGNSA. This CDR3 has 13 residues. This CDR3 reads CASSDRTWDTQYF.

V gene TRBV12-3 or TRBV12-4 combines with J gene TRBJ1-2; TCRdb's D call, TRBD1, is unchecked because there is no DNA. CDR3 length equals 14 residues. This CDR3 reads CASSLEGANYGYTF.